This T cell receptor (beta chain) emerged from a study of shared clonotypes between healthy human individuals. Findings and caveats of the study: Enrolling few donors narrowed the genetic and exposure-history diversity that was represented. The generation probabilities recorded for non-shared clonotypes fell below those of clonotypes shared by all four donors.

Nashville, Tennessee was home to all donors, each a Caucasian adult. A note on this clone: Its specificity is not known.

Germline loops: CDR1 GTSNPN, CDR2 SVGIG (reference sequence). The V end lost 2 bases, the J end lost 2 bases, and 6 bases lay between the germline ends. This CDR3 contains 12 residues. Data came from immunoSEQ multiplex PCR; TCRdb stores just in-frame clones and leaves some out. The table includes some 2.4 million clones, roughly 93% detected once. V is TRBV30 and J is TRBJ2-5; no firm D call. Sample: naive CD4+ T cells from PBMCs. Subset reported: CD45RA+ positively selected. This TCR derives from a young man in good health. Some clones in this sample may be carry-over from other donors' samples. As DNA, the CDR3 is TGTGCCTGGAGTCCCAGGCAAGAGACCCAGTACTTC. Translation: CAWSPRQETQYF.